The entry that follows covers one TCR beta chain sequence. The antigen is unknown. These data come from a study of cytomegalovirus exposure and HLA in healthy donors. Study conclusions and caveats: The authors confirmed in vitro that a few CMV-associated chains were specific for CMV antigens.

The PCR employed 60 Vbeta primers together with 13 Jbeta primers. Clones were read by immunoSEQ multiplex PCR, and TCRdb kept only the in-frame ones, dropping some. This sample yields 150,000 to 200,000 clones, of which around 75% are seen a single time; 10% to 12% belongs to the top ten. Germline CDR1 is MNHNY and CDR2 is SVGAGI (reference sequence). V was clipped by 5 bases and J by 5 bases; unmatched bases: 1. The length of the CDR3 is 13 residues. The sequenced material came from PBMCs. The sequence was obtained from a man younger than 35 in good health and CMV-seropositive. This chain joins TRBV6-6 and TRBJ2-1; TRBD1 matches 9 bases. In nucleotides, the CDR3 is TGTGCCAGCAGTAGACAGGGGGACAATGAGCAGTTCTTC. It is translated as CASSRQGDNEQFF.